Included here is one TCR beta chain sequence, with context. What it binds is not known. These data originate in a study of somatic mutations in cytotoxic T cells in rheumatoid arthritis. Study background: No treatment had yet been given when patient blood (around 27 ml EDTA) was drawn, right after diagnosis. Flow-sorting brought some V beta antibody-stained T-cell populations to nearly 100% purity, V beta1+ cells sequenced for TCRB among them.

V lost 4 bases to trimming and J lost 5 bases, with 10 bases between them. Germline V lookup: CDR1 SGHKS, CDR2 YYEKEE (reference sequence). The CDR3 spans 13 residues. General study results and limits: An increase in CD8+ clonality with age was seen in rheumatoid arthritis patients but not in healthy controls.

Assay used: immunoSEQ multiplex PCR; TCRdb lists only in-frame clones, some missing. The sample has around 19,000 clones, approximately 80% seen once; the top ten hold around an eighth. This rearrangement joins TRBV5-5 to TRBJ2-1, with no clear D. The clonotype comes from an adult with rheumatoid arthritis. Source material: CD8+ T cells sorted from blood. The CDR3 DNA reads TGTGCCAGCAGCATGGGGTCGCACAATGAGCAGTTCTTC. Protein sequence: CASSMGSHNEQFF. Looking up the rest from reference TRBV5-5 and TRBJ2-1 gives the full variable domain: DAGVTQSPTHLIKTRGQQVTLRCSPISGHKSVSWYQQVLGQGPQFIFQYYEKEERGRGNFPDRFSARQFPNYSSELNVNALLLGDSALYLCASSMGSHNEQFFGPGTRLTVL.